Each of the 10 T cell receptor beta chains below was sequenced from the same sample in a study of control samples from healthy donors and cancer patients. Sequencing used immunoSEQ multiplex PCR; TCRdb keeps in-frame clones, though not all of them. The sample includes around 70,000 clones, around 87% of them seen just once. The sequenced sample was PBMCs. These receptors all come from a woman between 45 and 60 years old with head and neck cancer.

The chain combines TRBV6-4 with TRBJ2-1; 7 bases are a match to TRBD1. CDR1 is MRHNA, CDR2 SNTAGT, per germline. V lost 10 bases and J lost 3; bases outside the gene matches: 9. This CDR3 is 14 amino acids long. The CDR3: CATGDSDDYNEQFF. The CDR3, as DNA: TGTGCCACCGGGGACAGTGACGACTACAATGAGCAGTTCTTC.

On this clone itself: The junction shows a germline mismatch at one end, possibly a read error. As DNA, the CDR3 is TGCGCCAGCGGCTTCGAGGGGGGCACTGAAGCTTTCTTT. Its protein product is CASGFEGGTEAFF. V and J are TRBV5-1 and TRBJ1-1, with TRBD1 as a possible D gene (6 bases). Germline V gene lookup returns CDR1 SGHRS and CDR2 YFSETQ. This CDR3 region has 13 residues.

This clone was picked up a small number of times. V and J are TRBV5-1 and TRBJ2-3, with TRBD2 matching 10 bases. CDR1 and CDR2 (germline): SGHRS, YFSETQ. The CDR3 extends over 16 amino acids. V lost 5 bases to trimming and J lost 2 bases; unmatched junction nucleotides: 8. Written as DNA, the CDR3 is TGCGCCAGCAGTCCCGGACTAGCGGAGTACACAGATACGCAGTATTTT. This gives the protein CASSPGLAEYTDTQYF.

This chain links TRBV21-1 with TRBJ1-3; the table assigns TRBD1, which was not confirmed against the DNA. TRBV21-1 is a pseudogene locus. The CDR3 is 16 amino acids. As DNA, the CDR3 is TGTGCCAGCGCCCAAAGGGGACAGGCATCTGGAAACACCATATATTTT. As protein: CASAQRGQASGNTIYF.

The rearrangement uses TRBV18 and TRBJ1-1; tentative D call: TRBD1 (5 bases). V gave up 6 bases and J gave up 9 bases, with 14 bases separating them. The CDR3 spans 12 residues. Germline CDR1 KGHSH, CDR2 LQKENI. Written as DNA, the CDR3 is TGTGCCAGCTCCCCCAGGGACGGGCAAGCTTTCTTT. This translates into CASSPRDGQAFF.

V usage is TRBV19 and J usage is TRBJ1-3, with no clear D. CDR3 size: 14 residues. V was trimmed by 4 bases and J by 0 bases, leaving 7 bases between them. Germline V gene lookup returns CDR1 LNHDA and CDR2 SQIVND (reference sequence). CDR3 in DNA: TGTGCCAGTAGTAGCGTCTTCTCTGGAAACACCATATATTTT. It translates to CASSSVFSGNTIYF.

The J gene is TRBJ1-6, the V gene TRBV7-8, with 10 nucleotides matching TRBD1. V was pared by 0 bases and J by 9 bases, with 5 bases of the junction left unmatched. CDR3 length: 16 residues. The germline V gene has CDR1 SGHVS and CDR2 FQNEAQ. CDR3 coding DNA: TGTGCCAGCAGCTTAGCGGGGACAGGGGTGGCTTCACCCCTCCACTTT. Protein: CASSLAGTGVASPLHF.

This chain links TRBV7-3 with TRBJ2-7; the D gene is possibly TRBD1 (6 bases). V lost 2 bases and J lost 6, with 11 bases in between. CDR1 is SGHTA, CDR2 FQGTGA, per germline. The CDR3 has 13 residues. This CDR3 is CASSLGQLGEQYF. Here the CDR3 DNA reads TGTGCCAGCAGCTTAGGACAGCTCGGCGAGCAGTACTTC.

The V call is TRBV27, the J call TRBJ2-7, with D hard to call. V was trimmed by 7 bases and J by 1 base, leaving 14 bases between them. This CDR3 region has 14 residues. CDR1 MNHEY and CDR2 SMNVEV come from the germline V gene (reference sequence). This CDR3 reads CASTPLWGSYEQYF. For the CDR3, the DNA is TGTGCCAGCACCCCTTTGTGGGGATCCTACGAGCAGTACTTC.

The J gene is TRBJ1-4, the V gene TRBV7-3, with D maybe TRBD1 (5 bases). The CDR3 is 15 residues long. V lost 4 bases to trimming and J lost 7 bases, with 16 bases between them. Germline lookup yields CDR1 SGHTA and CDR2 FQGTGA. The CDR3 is CASSSQGRMGEKLFF. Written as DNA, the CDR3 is TGTGCCAGCAGCTCCCAGGGCCGGATGGGTGAAAAACTGTTTTTT.